This entry lists 23 T cell receptor beta chains sequenced from one sample in a study of response to subunit inactivated influenza vaccine. One entry per CDR3 protein results from TCRdb running MiXCR on the RT-PCR reads. The repertoire holds about 500,000 distinct CDR3 sequences, with around 7.7% as singletons. The source material was PBMCs from blood, sampled 23 months after vaccination. Source of these receptors: a man aged 45-69 years who received an inactivated influenza vaccine.

This clonotype was seen ten or more times. The V and J genes are TRBV4-1 and TRBJ2-5; D is undetermined. This CDR3 contains 18 residues. CDR1 is MGHRA and CDR2 is YSYEKL in the germline V gene. V shed 1 base and J shed 5 bases, with 23 bases lying between them. The CDR3: CASSQGAGKIYGYETQYF. The CDR3 region has the DNA TGCGCCAGCAGCCAAGGAGCCGGCAAGATCTACGGCTATGAGACCCAGTACTTC.

This clonotype appeared many times. The V call is TRBV12-3 or TRBV12-4, the J call TRBJ1-4; 10 bases are shared with TRBD1. The CDR3 sequence is 15 residues long. V shed 6 bases, J shed 5 bases, and the junction held 6 bases outside the gene matches. The DNA of the CDR3 is TGTGCCAGCAGCCCTCCGACAGGGGGCAATGAAAAACTGTTTTTT. Protein sequence: CASSPPTGGNEKLFF.

This clonotype was counted at least ten times. The chain links TRBV20-1 to TRBJ2-7, with a weak D call TRBD1 (5 bases). Germline CDR1 reads DFQATT; CDR2 reads SNEGSKA (reference sequence). The CDR3 is made up of 16 amino acids. The V end was cut by 0 bases, the J end by 0 bases, with 15 bases between. The DNA of the CDR3 is TGCAGTGCTAGAGATCTTGCAGGGCCTGGCTCCTACGAGCAGTACTTC. Translating gives CSARDLAGPGSYEQYF.

This clonotype was seen a single time. It may be a read error: a sequence one base away is much more abundant. The rearrangement joins TRBV6-1 to TRBJ2-2; D call uncertain. The CDR3 sequence is 13 residues long. Trimming left V 8 bases short and J 5 bases short, with 12 bases between. Germline V gene data show CDR1 as MNHNS and CDR2 as SASEGT. This CDR3 is CASAKTSTGELFF. The CDR3 DNA is TGTGCCAGCGCCAAGACATCTACCGGGGAGCTGTTTTTT.

Only a few counts were recorded for this clonotype. The chain carries TRBV29-1 and TRBJ1-1; possible D gene TRBD1, 6 bases. Germline CDR1 and CDR2: SQVTM and ANQGSEA. Trimming took 8 bases from V and 4 from J, leaving 23 bases between them. This CDR3 contains 15 residues. This chain's CDR3 is CSISPGQSSGTEAFF. CDR3 bases: TGCAGCATTTCCCCGGGACAAAGTTCGGGCACTGAAGCTTTCTTT.

This chain connects TRBV3-1 to TRBJ1-4; 8 positions agree with TRBD1. Germline assignment: CDR1 LGHDT and CDR2 YNNKEL (reference sequence). The CDR3 has 16 residues. J was trimmed by 8 bases and V by 0 bases; bases with no gene match: 8. The CDR3 spells CASSQDQRQGREKLFF. The CDR3 DNA follows: TGTGCCAGCAGCCAAGATCAGCGACAGGGGCGGGAAAAACTGTTTTTT.

The chain uses TRBV12-3 or TRBV12-4 and TRBJ1-1, with 9 nucleotides matching TRBD1. V lost 7 bases, J lost 3 bases, and 6 bases stayed unmatched. The CDR3 spans 14 residues. The CDR3 here is CASNKQGAYTEAFF. The CDR3 bases are TGTGCCAGCAACAAACAGGGGGCCTACACTGAAGCTTTCTTT.

The chain combines TRBV7-2 with TRBJ1-1; D perhaps matches TRBD1 (5 bases). This CDR3 is built from 13 residues. Germline V gene sequence: CDR1 SGHTA, CDR2 FQGNSA. Trimming shortened V by 1 base and J by 6 bases, and 9 bases separated the two germline ends. The CDR3 DNA reads as TGTGCCAGCAGCTTAGTGGGGACGGCTGAAGCTTTCTTT. This codes for CASSLVGTAEAFF.

About this clonotype: A junction end diverges from the germline sequence, so it may reflect a read error. The chain carries TRBV9 and TRBJ2-1, with a tentative D call TRBD2 (6 bases). From germline, CDR1 is SGDLS and CDR2 YYNGEE. This CDR3 has 14 residues. CDR3 DNA: TGTGCCAGTGCCGGGGGAGTAAGGTACAGTGAGCAGTTCTTC. As protein: CASAGGVRYSEQFF. Full variable domain (missing parts from reference TRBV9 and TRBJ2-1): DSGVTQTPKHLITATGQRVTLRCSPRSGDLSVYWYQQSLDQGLQFLIQYYNGEERAKGNILERFSAQQFPDLHSELNLSSLELGDSALYFCASAGGVRYSEQFFGPGTRLTVL.

In its sample, this clonotype was seen many times. V is TRBV16 and J is TRBJ1-5; D is possibly TRBD1 (6 bases). This CDR3 region has 14 residues. The ends were cut back, 4 bases at V and 4 bases at J, with 11 bases in the middle. Germline-derived CDR1 and CDR2 are KGHSY and FQNENV. Written as DNA, the CDR3 is TGTGCCAGCAGCCGATACAGGGTAAATCAGCCCCAGCATTTT. The encoded protein is CASSRYRVNQPQHF.

The V and J genes are TRBV5-6 and TRBJ2-2, with TRBD1 as a possible D gene (6 bases). V lost 0 bases, J lost 0 bases, and 12 bases lay in between. This CDR3 has 17 residues. The germline V gene encodes CDR1 SGHDT and CDR2 YYEEEE. In DNA, the CDR3 is TGTGCCAGCAGCTTGGGTTTTAACAGGGCGAACACCGGGGAGCTGTTTTTT. Protein: CASSLGFNRANTGELFF.

This clonotype showed up many times. This sequence joins TRBV5-1 and TRBJ2-1; the match to TRBD2 covers 11 bases. The V gene's germline CDR1 is SGHRS and CDR2 YFSETQ. The trim removed 7 bases at V and 6 bases at J, leaving 9 bases unmatched. This CDR3 is built from 15 residues. CDR3 sequence: CASGPLAGDLNEQFF. The CDR3 bases are TGCGCCAGCGGCCCACTAGCGGGAGACCTCAATGAGCAGTTCTTC.

This clonotype was found a few times. The chain links TRBV7-9 to TRBJ2-3, with D hard to call. V shed 5 bases and J shed 6 bases, with 9 bases lying between them. Germline loops: CDR1 SEHNR, CDR2 FQNEAQ (reference sequence). The CDR3 contains 12 residues. The CDR3 DNA is TGTGCCAGCAGCCCTAAAATGGATACGCAGTATTTT. Protein sequence: CASSPKMDTQYF.

V and J are TRBV11-2 and TRBJ2-1; 16 nucleotides match TRBD2. The germline V gene has CDR1 SGHAT and CDR2 FQNNGV. V gave up 7 bases and J gave up 5 bases; unmatched junction bases: 11. This CDR3 has 18 amino acids. This CDR3 reads CASTPPGLAGGRDNEQFF. The CDR3 DNA reads as TGTGCCAGCACTCCTCCGGGACTAGCGGGGGGGCGCGACAATGAGCAGTTCTTC.

This clonotype was recorded at least ten times. The chain recombines TRBV7-9 with TRBJ2-7; TRBD1 matches at 10 bases. Germline V gene lookup returns CDR1 SEHNR and CDR2 FQNEAQ (reference sequence). The J segment lost 0 bases and the V segment lost 5 bases, leaving 4 bases of the junction unmatched. The CDR3 loop spans 15 amino acids. The CDR3 sequence is CASSLGQGLSYEQYF. DNA for the CDR3: TGTGCCAGCAGCCTGGGACAGGGGCTCTCCTACGAGCAGTACTTC.

The gene calls are TRBV7-9 and TRBJ2-7; a possible D gene is TRBD1 (6 bases). V shed 5 bases and J shed 4 bases, with 12 bases lying between them. There are 13 residues in the CDR3. CDR1 and CDR2 from the germline V gene are SEHNR and FQNEAQ (reference sequence). Here the CDR3 DNA reads TGTGCCAGCAGCCCCCCGGACAGATACGAGCAGTACTTC. Protein product: CASSPPDRYEQYF.

This clonotype has a count of ten or more. The chain uses TRBV7-9 and TRBJ2-4; no definite D call. Germline V gene sequence: CDR1 SEHNR, CDR2 FQNEAQ (reference sequence). The V and J ends lost 5 bases and 3 bases respectively, with 20 bases between them. The CDR3 extends over 17 amino acids. The CDR3 loop is CASSSLGLLVGKNIQYF. The CDR3 DNA reads TGTGCCAGCAGCAGCTTAGGCCTACTCGTGGGCAAAAACATTCAGTACTTC.

This chain connects TRBV6-1 to TRBJ1-3; the D is unclear. CDR3 length: 17 residues. Germline V gene lookup returns CDR1 MNHNS and CDR2 SASEGT. V was cut by 6 bases and J by 0 bases, with 18 bases left in between. CDR3 protein: CASSRSPGAFSGNTIYF. CDR3 DNA sequence: TGTGCCAGCAGCCGAAGCCCAGGAGCTTTCTCTGGAAACACCATATATTTT.

The chain has TRBV9 and TRBJ2-7; D is undetermined. V lost 3 bases, J lost 4 bases, and 17 bases lay in between. Per the germline V gene, CDR1 is SGDLS and CDR2 is YYNGEE. The CDR3 length is 15 residues. The CDR3 protein is CASSGHEDPIYEQYF. The CDR3 DNA reads as TGTGCCAGCAGCGGACATGAGGACCCTATTTACGAGCAGTACTTC. Using reference TRBV9 and TRBJ2-7 for the parts outside the CDR3, the full variable domain is DSGVTQTPKHLITATGQRVTLRCSPRSGDLSVYWYQQSLDQGLQFLIQYYNGEERAKGNILERFSAQQFPDLHSELNLSSLELGDSALYFCASSGHEDPIYEQYFGPGTRLTVT.

This clonotype has just a few counts. This chain links TRBV5-1 with TRBJ2-1; D remains unclear. The CDR3 totals 13 residues. Between the trimmed V and J ends, which lost 0 bases and 9 bases, there was a span of 10 bases. Germline V gene lookup returns CDR1 SGHRS and CDR2 YFSETQ. This CDR3 is CASSLGPRPEQFF. For the CDR3, the DNA is TGCGCCAGCAGCTTGGGTCCGAGACCTGAGCAGTTCTTC.

This chain links TRBV4-1 with TRBJ2-2; weak D call: TRBD1 (6 bases). V was trimmed by 1 base and J by 0 bases, leaving 12 bases between them. The length of the CDR3 is 17 residues. Germline values: CDR1 MGHRA, CDR2 YSYEKL. The CDR3 sequence: CASSQALGGPNTGELFF. CDR3 nucleotide sequence: TGCGCCAGCAGCCAAGCTTTAGGGGGACCGAACACCGGGGAGCTGTTTTTT.

The chain carries TRBV7-9 and TRBJ2-3, with TRBD2 matching over 8 bases. The CDR3 sequence is 17 residues long. The germline V gene encodes CDR1 SEHNR and CDR2 FQNEAQ (reference sequence). V gave up 1 base and J gave up 6 bases; unmatched junction bases: 12. The CDR3 sequence is CASSLEHMQRGSDTQYF. In DNA form, the CDR3 reads TGTGCCAGCAGCTTAGAGCACATGCAGCGGGGGAGCGATACGCAGTATTTT.

This clonotype was seen repeatedly, ten times or more. V usage is TRBV5-1 and J usage is TRBJ2-3, with 9 bases fitting TRBD1. J was trimmed by 2 bases and V by 3 bases; bases with no gene match: 7. This CDR3 spans 16 amino acids. The germline gives CDR1 SGHRS, CDR2 YFSETQ. The CDR3 region is CASSWSGTGSTDTQYF. The CDR3 DNA follows: TGCGCCAGCAGCTGGTCCGGGACAGGGTCCACAGATACGCAGTATTTT. The full variable domain, completed using reference TRBV5-1 and TRBJ2-3, is KAGVTQTPRYLIKTRGQQVTLSCSPISGHRSVSWYQQTPGQGLQFLFEYFSETQRNKGNFPGRFSGRQFSNSRSEMNVSTLELGDSALYLCASSWSGTGSTDTQYFGPGTRLTVL.